The sequence of this T cell receptor beta chain was determined in a study of T cell repertoires in ileal Crohn's disease. CDR1 is MGHRA, CDR2 YSYEKL, per germline. CDR3 length equals 16 residues. The V and J ends lost 5 bases and 1 base, in that order; junction bases with no gene match: 8. The sample's time point: inflamed ileum from the surgical specimen. Here immunoSEQ multiplex PCR was the method, and the copy in TCRdb shows in-frame clones only, minus some. Of 15,000 or so clones in the sample, around 80% were seen once. V is TRBV4-1 and J is TRBJ1-1, with 9 bases identical to TRBD1. The sequence was collected from an adult with Crohn's disease. The material sequenced was ileal tissue. CDR3 sequence: CASSSFQDRGNTEAFF. The CDR3 nucleotides read TGCGCCAGCAGCTCCTTCCAGGACAGGGGGAACACTGAAGCTTTCTTT.